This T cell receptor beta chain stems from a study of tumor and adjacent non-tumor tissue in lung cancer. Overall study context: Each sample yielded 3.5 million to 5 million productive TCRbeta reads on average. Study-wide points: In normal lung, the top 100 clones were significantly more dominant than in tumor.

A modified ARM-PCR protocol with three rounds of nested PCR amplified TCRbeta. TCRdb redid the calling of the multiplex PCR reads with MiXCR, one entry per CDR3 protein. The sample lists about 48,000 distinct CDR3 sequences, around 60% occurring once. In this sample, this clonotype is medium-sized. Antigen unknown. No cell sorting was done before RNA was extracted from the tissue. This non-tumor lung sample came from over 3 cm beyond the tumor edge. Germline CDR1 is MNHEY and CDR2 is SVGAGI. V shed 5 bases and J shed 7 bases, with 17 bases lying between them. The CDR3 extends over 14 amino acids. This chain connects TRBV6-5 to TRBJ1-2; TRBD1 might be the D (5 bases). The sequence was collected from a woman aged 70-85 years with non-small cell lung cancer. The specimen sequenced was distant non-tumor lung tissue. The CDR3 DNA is TGTGCCAGCAGTACCCAGGGTGGGAAGTTTGGCTACACCTTC. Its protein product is CASSTQGGKFGYTF.